The sequence of this T cell receptor (beta chain) was determined in a study of control samples from healthy donors and cancer patients. Some clones are missing from TCRdb's copy, which holds only in-frame ones; the method was immunoSEQ multiplex PCR. The sample lists 210,000 or so clones, 91% occurring once. Germline lookup yields CDR1 LNHDA and CDR2 SQIVND (reference sequence). The V gene end was trimmed by 5 bases and the J gene end by 3 bases; junction bases not matched to a gene: 6. This CDR3 region has 16 residues. The source is a man younger than 40 in good health. The sample comprised blood. The chain recombines TRBV19 with TRBJ1-3; 11 bases are a match to TRBD1. The CDR3 spells CASSAGTGGRGNTIYF. The CDR3 region has the DNA TGTGCCAGTAGTGCAGGGACAGGGGGACGTGGAAACACCATATATTTT. The whole variable domain, remainder taken from reference TRBV19 and TRBJ1-3, is DGGITQSPKYLFRKEGQNVTLSCEQNLNHDAMYWYRQDPGQGLRLIYYSQIVNDFQKGDIAEGYSVSREKKESFPLTVTSAQKNPTAFYLCASSAGTGGRGNTIYFGEGSWLTVV.